A selection of T cell receptor beta chains follows, all from one sample in a study of chemoradiotherapy in HPV16-positive cancers. Clones were sequenced by immunoSEQ multiplex PCR, and TCRdb holds only the in-frame ones, with some missing. The data contain some 3,000 clones, just over 75% of them singletons. Sequenced material: tumor tissue, taken from a patient who underwent chemoradiotherapy. The receptors stem from a human donor with HPV-associated anogenital cancer. CDR3s include the opening cysteine and the closing phenylalanine or tryptophan. The order of the fields is clone size, V gene, CDR3 length, J gene, CDR3 protein. The size field is filled for only some rows; it gives once, few, many or a size class.

>.|TRBV7-6|14|TRBJ2-7
CASSPRGQGYEQYF
>.|TRBV11-3|15|TRBJ2-7
CASSLSGGSTYEQYF
>.|TRBV6-4|15|TRBJ1-2
CASSDGRGVNYGYTF
>few|TRBV19|13|TRBJ2-7
CASSNQARGEQYF
>.|TRBV14|14|TRBJ2-7
CASSPRTGSYEQYF
>.|TRBV4-1|16|TRBJ2-3
CASSQDRWDSTDTQYF
>.|TRBV6-4|15|TRBJ2-1
CASSARTGVYNEQFF
>.|TRBV4-1|17|TRBJ2-1
CASSQPTGAGVPNEQFF
>few|TRBV2|17|TRBJ1-1
CASSASKGILMNTEAFF
>.|TRBV28|15|TRBJ1-1
CASSQGQGASTEAFF
>.|TRBV12-5|15|TRBJ2-5
CASRVREGRGETQYF
>.|TRBV28|15|TRBJ2-7
CASSLTGSRSYEQYF
>.|TRBV9|15|TRBJ2-7
CASSVATGSAYEQYF
>few|TRBV5-6|14|TRBJ1-2
CASSPAGTNYGYTF
>.|TRBV27|13|TRBJ2-3
CASSFFGGDTQYF
>once|TRBV2|14|TRBJ1-2
CASSPDGTGKGNTF
>.|TRBV6-5|14|TRBJ2-7
CASSRNLPGHEQYF
>.|TRBV7-6|19|TRBJ2-1
CASSLFIRTSGRRDNEQFF
>few|TRBV28|13|TRBJ1-2
CASSLRGNYGYTF
>.|TRBV27|12|TRBJ2-3
CASSLCADTQYF
>few|TRBV5-4|15|TRBJ2-2
CASSFETRNTGELFF
>.|TRBV6-5|15|TRBJ1-2
CASILDWRANYGYTF
>.|TRBV4-3|17|TRBJ2-2
CASSQGTSGRAGGELFF
>.|TRBV25-1|14|TRBJ2-7
CASSEGGGASEQYF
>.|TRBV7-9|16|TRBJ2-3
CASSLVSRGDTDTQYF
>.|TRBV2|14|TRBJ2-1
CASSSGRTYNEQFF
>.|TRBV6-1|14|TRBJ2-7
CASSAQAGPYEQYF
>.|TRBV28|13|TRBJ2-1
CASSFWPYNEQFF
>.|TRBV18|14|TRBJ2-5
CASSPPTIQETQYF
>large|TRBV9|16|TRBJ2-1
CASSLGADSSYNEQFF
>.|TRBV6-6|16|TRBJ2-1
CASSYSAGATYNEQFF
>.|TRBV5-1|16|TRBJ2-2
CASSPQGRGNTGELFF
>.|TRBV6-1|13|TRBJ1-5
CASGGRTNQPQHF
>.|TRBV4-1|17|TRBJ2-1
CASSQDQDSGVYNEQFF
>.|TRBV5-1|16|TRBJ2-6
CASSVQGSGGANVLTF
>once|TRBV6-5|14|TRBJ2-7
CASSSDLAEYEQYF